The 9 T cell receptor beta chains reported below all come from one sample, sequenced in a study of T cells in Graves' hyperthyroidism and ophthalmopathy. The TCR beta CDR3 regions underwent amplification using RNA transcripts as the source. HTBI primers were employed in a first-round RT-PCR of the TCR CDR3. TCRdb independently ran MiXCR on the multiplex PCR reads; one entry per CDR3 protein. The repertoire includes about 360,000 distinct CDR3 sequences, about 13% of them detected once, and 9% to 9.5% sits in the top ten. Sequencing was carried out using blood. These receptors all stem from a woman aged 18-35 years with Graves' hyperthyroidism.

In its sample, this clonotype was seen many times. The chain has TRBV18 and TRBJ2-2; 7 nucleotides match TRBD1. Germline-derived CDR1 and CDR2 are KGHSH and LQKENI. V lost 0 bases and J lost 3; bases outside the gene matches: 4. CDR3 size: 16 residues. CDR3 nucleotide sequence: TGTGCCAGCTCACCACCCTTTCAGGGGGACACCGGGGAGCTGTTTTTT. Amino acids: CASSPPFQGDTGELFF. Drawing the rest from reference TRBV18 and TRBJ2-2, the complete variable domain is NAGVMQNPRHLVRRRGQEARLRCSPMKGHSHVYWYRQLPEEGLKFMVYLQKENIIDESGMPKERFSAEFPKEGPSILRIQQVVRGDSAAYFCASSPPFQGDTGELFFGEGSRLTVL.

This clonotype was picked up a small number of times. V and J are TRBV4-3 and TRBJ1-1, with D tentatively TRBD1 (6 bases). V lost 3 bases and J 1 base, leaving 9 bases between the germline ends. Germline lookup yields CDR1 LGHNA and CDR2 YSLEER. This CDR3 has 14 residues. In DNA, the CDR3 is TGCGCCAGCAGCCACGGACAGTCGAACACTGAAGCTTTCTTT. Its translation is CASSHGQSNTEAFF.

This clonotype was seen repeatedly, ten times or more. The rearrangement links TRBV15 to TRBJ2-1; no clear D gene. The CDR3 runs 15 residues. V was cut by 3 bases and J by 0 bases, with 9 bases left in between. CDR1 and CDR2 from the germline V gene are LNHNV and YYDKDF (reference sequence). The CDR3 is CATSRIGSSYNEQFF. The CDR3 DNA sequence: TGTGCCACCAGCAGGATCGGTAGCTCCTACAATGAGCAGTTCTTC.

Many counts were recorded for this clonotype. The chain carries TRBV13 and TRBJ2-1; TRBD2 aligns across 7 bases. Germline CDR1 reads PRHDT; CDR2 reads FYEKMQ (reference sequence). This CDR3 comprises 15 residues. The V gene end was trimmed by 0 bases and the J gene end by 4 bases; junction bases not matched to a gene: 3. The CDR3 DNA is TGTGCCAGCAGCTTAGGCCGGGGACTATACAATGAGCAGTTCTTC. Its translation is CASSLGRGLYNEQFF. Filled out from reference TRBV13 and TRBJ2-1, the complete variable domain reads AAGVIQSPRHLIKEKRETATLKCYPIPRHDTVYWYQQGPGQDPQFLISFYEKMQSDKGSIPDRFSAQQFSDYHSELNMSSLELGDSALYFCASSLGRGLYNEQFFGPGTRLTVL.

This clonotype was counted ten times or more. CDR3 amino acids: CASSPSGRGSYNEQFF. CDR3 sequence (DNA): TGTGCCAGCAGCCCTAGCGGGAGGGGGTCCTACAATGAGCAGTTCTTC. V gene TRBV12-3 or TRBV12-4 combines with J gene TRBJ2-1; TRBD2 aligns across 12 bases. The CDR3 runs to 16 residues. V lost 6 bases to trimming and J lost 1 base; unmatched junction nucleotides: 4.

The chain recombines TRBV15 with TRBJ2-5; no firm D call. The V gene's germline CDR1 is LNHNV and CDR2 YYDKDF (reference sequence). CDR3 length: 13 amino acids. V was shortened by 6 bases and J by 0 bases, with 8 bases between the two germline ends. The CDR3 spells CATRLAYQETQYF. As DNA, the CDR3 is TGTGCCACCAGACTGGCCTACCAAGAGACCCAGTACTTC.

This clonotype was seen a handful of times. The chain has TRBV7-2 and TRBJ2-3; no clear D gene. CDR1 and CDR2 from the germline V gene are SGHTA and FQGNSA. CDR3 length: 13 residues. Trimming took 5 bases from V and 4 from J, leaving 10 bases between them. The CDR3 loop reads CASSTYRADTQYF. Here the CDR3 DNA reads TGTGCCAGCAGCACCTACCGAGCAGATACGCAGTATTTT.

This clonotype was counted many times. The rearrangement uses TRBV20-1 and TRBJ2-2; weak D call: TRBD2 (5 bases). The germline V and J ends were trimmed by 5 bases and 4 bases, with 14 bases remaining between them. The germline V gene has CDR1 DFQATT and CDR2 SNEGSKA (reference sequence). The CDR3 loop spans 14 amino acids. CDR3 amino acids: CSAPPDLITGELFF. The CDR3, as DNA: TGCAGTGCTCCTCCGGACTTGATCACCGGGGAGCTGTTTTTT.

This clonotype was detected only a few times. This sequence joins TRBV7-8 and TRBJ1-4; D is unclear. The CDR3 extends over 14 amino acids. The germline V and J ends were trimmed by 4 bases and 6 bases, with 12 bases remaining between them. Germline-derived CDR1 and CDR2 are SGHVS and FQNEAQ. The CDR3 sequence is CASSYSETDEKLFF. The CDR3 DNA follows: TGTGCCAGCAGCTACTCCGAGACCGATGAAAAACTGTTTTTT.